This T cell receptor beta chain was captured by sequencing in a study of Ad26.COV2.S vaccination and SARS-CoV-2 variants. Overall study results and limits: Non-spike TCR breadth was similar in vaccine and placebo recipients.

As for treatment: around 19 received Ad26.COV2.S at low or high dose, single or two shots; several received placebo; per-sample allocation not given. Repertoires come from day 63 after the first vaccine or placebo injection. Expression of Wuhan-strain SARS-CoV-2 spike came from the Ad26 vector that formed the vaccine. Measured with immunoSEQ multiplex PCR; TCRdb has only the in-frame clones, and not every one. The sample consists of about 410,000 clones, over 80% of them appearing once. CDR1 is ENHRY and CDR2 is SYGVKD in the germline V gene. There are 14 residues in the CDR3. The germline V and J ends were trimmed by 2 bases and 0 bases, with 7 bases remaining between them. Points on this clone: No antigen is known for it.

This TCR came from a person between 18 and 65 years old who received the Ad26.COV2.S COVID-19 vaccine or a placebo. J is TRBJ1-2 and V is TRBV10-3; D ambiguous. The sample in question was peripheral blood, obtained in a trial of Ad26.COV2.S vaccine versus placebo. The CDR3 protein is CAISELTANYGYTF. The CDR3 coding sequence is TGTGCCATCAGTGAGCTCACAGCTAACTATGGCTACACCTTC.